These T cell receptor beta chains were read from a single sample in a study of control samples from healthy donors and cancer patients. The protocol was immunoSEQ multiplex PCR, while the TCRdb copy is restricted to in-frame clones and leaves out a portion. In the table there are 9,500 to 15,000 clones, roughly 94% of which are singletons. Input material: PBMCs. The receptors stem from a man between 65 and 85 years old with head and neck cancer. Each CDR3 is given with its conserved first and last residue. The order of the fields is V gene, D gene, J gene, clone size, CDR3 DNA, CDR3 protein. The D gene is left open where the match is weak. Size tells how often a clone was seen (once, few, many) or the class of an expanded clone, and some rows leave it out.

TRBV10-2	-	TRBJ2-7	-	TGCGCCAGCCGCAGCGGGCCGCAGAACGAGCAGTACTTC	CASRSGPQNEQYF
TRBV3-1/TRBV3-2	-	TRBJ1-2	-	TGTGCCAGCAGCCAAGCAGGGAATGGCTACACCTTC	CASSQAGNGYTF
TRBV29-1	TRBD1	TRBJ1-1	-	TGCAGCGCCCTTGACAGGGTTGGCACTGAAGCTTTCTTT	CSALDRVGTEAFF
TRBV2	TRBD2	TRBJ2-7	-	TGTGCCAGCCTTGAGACGATATCGGGACTAGCGGCCTACGAGCAGTACTTC	CASLETISGLAAYEQYF
TRBV5-6	TRBD1	TRBJ1-5	-	TGTGCCAGCAGCTTTTTTGGGGACGACAGGGTAAAAAGCAATCAGCCCCAGCATTTT	CASSFFGDDRVKSNQPQHF
TRBV5-4	-	TRBJ2-5	few	TGTGCCAGCAGCTCGGAGGACCCTGGGGCGACCCAGTACTTC	CASSSEDPGATQYF
TRBV10-2	-	TRBJ1-2	-	TGCGCCAGCCGTGGGGCGAGACTAGGGGAAGGCTACACCTTC	CASRGARLGEGYTF
TRBV29-1	-	TRBJ2-7	-	TGCAGCGTGAGGGGACTGGGCTTAGGTGAGCAGTACTTC	CSVRGLGLGEQYF
TRBV4-1	TRBD2	TRBJ2-7	-	TGCGCCAGCAGCCCTACTGGGCTAGCGGGGACCTACGAGCAGTACTTC	CASSPTGLAGTYEQYF
TRBV5-7	TRBD1	TRBJ1-5	-	TGTGCCGACGGGACAGGGAATCAGCCCCAGCATTTT	CADGTGNQPQHF
TRBV21-1	-	TRBJ2-1	-	TGTGCCAGCAGCAAAGTTAACCCCCCCGGACAAGATACCTACAATGAGCAGTTCTTC	CASSKVNPPGQDTYNEQFF
TRBV5-8	-	TRBJ2-3	-	TGTGCCAGCAGCTCCCCGGTGGTCGGCACAGATACGCAGTATTTT	CASSSPVVGTDTQYF
TRBV6-5	-	TRBJ2-7	-	TGTGCCAGCAGCCGGGGGGACAGCTACGAGCAGTACTTC	CASSRGDSYEQYF
TRBV19	TRBD1	TRBJ1-5	-	TGTGCCAGTAGACAGGGGAGGCTTTGGCAGCCCCAGCATTTT	CASRQGRLWQPQHF
TRBV2	TRBD2	TRBJ2-1	-	TGTGCCAGCAACGGACTAGCAGACTACAATGAGCAGTTCTTC	CASNGLADYNEQFF
TRBV18	-	TRBJ2-6	once	TGTGCCAGCTCCTACTGGGGGAGCTCTGGGGCCAACGTCCTGACTTTC	CASSYWGSSGANVLTF
TRBV11-2	TRBD1	TRBJ2-3	-	TGTGCCAGCAGCGAAAGACAGGGTCCTAGGGGCACAGATACGCAGTATTTT	CASSERQGPRGTDTQYF
TRBV11-3	-	TRBJ2-7	-	TGTGCCAGCAGCCCCAGGGGGGGCGCCTACGAGCAGTACTTC	CASSPRGGAYEQYF
TRBV5-4	-	TRBJ1-5	-	TGTGCCAGCAGCTTGGACGGGCTCAATCAGCCCCAGCATTTT	CASSLDGLNQPQHF
TRBV19	TRBD1	TRBJ2-3	-	TGTGCCAGTACTCGGACAGGGAGCACAGATACGCAGTATTTT	CASTRTGSTDTQYF
TRBV7-9	TRBD2	TRBJ2-1	few	TGTGCCAGCAGCTTGGCCCCCGTGGGACTAGTCTACAATGAGCAGTTCTTC	CASSLAPVGLVYNEQFF
TRBV10-3	-	TRBJ1-1	-	TGTGCCATCAGTGTCCAGGGGAAGGACACTGAAGCTTTCTTT	CAISVQGKDTEAFF
TRBV6-1	TRBD2	TRBJ2-2	-	TGTGCCAGCAAGAACGGGGGGGCGAGAACCGGGGAGCTGTTTTTT	CASKNGGARTGELFF
TRBV7-9	-	TRBJ2-7	-	TGTGCCAGCATCTCCCCAGCTCCCTACGAGCAGTACTTC	CASISPAPYEQYF
TRBV5-1	TRBD1	TRBJ1-2	-	TGCGCCAGCAGCTTCCTTACAGGGGGCCATGGCTACACCTTC	CASSFLTGGHGYTF
TRBV7-9	-	TRBJ1-3	-	TGTGCCAGCAGCTTGACATCAGGGACTGGAAACACCATATATTTT	CASSLTSGTGNTIYF
TRBV7-9	-	TRBJ2-5	-	TGTGCCAGCAGCGGTGCGGACAGTGGGTCCATAGAGACCCAGTACTTC	CASSGADSGSIETQYF
TRBV7-2	TRBD1	TRBJ1-6	-	TGTGCCAGCAGCCTAGGACAGGGGAGGGATTCACCCCTCCACTTT	CASSLGQGRDSPLHF
TRBV28	-	TRBJ1-4	-	TGTGCCAGCAGTTCCAACAGGGTTTTAAGGGAAAAACTGTTTTTT	CASSSNRVLREKLFF
TRBV5-1	-	TRBJ1-1	once	TGCGCCAGCAGCTTGTTATCGGGGCGAGAAACTGAAGCTTTCTTT	CASSLLSGRETEAFF
TRBV9	TRBD2	TRBJ2-2	-	TGTGCCAGCAGCGGCTTCGGGACTAGGGGAACCGGGGAGCTGTTTTTT	CASSGFGTRGTGELFF
TRBV12-3/TRBV12-4	TRBD1	TRBJ2-7	-	TGTGCCAGCAGTTCGACAGGGAACGAGCAGTACTTC	CASSSTGNEQYF
TRBV19	-	TRBJ2-4	once	TGTGCCAGTAGCGTCGGACTAGCCAAAAACATTCAGTACTTC	CASSVGLAKNIQYF
TRBV19	TRBD2	TRBJ2-5	-	TGTGCCAGTAGTATAGCCCCTAGGGGCGGGGGTATACAAGAGACCCAGTACTTC	CASSIAPRGGGIQETQYF